The TCR beta chain described here comes from a study of regulatory T cells in long-lasting Graves disease. Library construction for TCR beta used iRepertoire HTBI primers and Arm-PCR of CDR3 regions. Via MiXCR, TCRdb re-called the multiplex PCR reads, giving one row per CDR3 protein. The profile covers about 470,000 distinct CDR3 sequences, with 15% appearing a single time and 16% taken by the ten largest. Described time point: newly diagnosed GD, antithyroid drugs for less than 3 months. Preparation of the TCR library used RNA extracted from PBMCs. This same sample was also part of a study on T cells in Graves' hyperthyroidism and ophthalmopathy. That publication notes: The definition of stable Graves' hyperthyroidism was no ophthalmopathy progression within 18 months.

This sample comprised peripheral blood mononuclear cells (PBMCs), obtained at new diagnosis, from a patient treated with antithyroid drugs. This TCR derives from a woman in her thirties with Graves disease.

The DNA for the CDR3 is TGCAGTGCTAGAGTTTGGCTAGCGGGAGGCGCAGATACGCAGTATTTT. It encodes CSARVWLAGGADTQYF. The chain employs TRBV20-1 and TRBJ2-3, with TRBD2 identical over 11 bases. This CDR3 is 16 amino acids long. With 1 base clipped from V and 4 bases from J, the junction kept 7 bases outside the gene matches. Germline V gene data show CDR1 as DFQATT and CDR2 as SNEGSKA (reference sequence).